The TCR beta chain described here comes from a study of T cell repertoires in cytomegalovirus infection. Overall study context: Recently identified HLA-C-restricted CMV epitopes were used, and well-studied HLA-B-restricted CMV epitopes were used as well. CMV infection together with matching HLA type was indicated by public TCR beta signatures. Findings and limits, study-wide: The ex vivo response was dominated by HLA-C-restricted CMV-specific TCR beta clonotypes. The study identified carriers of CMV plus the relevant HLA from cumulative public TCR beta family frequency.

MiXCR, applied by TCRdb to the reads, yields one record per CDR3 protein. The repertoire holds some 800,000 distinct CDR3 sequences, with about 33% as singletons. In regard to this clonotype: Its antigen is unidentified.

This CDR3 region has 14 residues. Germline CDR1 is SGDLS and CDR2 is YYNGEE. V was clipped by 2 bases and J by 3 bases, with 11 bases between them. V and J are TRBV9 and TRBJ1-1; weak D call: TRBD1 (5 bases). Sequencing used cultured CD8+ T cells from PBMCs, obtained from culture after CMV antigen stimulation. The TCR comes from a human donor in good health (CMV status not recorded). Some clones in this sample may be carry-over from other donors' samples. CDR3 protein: CASSVDSADTEAFF. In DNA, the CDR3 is TGTGCCAGCAGCGTCGACAGTGCAGACACTGAAGCTTTCTTT.